A single T cell receptor (beta chain) is shown here with its context. Antigen: not known. Germline assignment: CDR1 SGHTS and CDR2 YDEGEE. CDR3 length: 13 amino acids. Trimming removed 4 bases at V and 3 bases at J, with 10 bases between. This sample is drawn from a study of shared clonotypes between healthy human individuals. Evenly divided among several immunoSEQ plates was the genomic DNA of each subset. Unsorted PBMC contributed approximately 0.3 ug DNA, roughly 30,000 T cell genomes, to each replicate PCR. Profiled with immunoSEQ multiplex PCR; TCRdb holds only in-frame clones, not every one. Among hundreds of thousands of clones listed, 75% to 80% were seen once. Study-level findings and limits: Sampling used blood alone; tissue repertoires probably differ.

The TCR originated in a woman between 40 and 55 years old in good health. Some clones in this sample may be carry-over from other donors' samples. The sequenced material came from PBMCs. V gene TRBV5-8 combines with J gene TRBJ1-2, with a weak D call TRBD1 (6 bases). This CDR3 is CASSPDRDYGYTF. CDR3 DNA: TGTGCCAGCAGCCCGGACAGAGACTATGGCTACACCTTC.